Below are 7 T cell receptor beta chains sequenced from a single sample in a study of identical twins. TCRdb reprocessed the 5' RACE reads via MiXCR and lists one record per CDR3 protein. The repertoire has 200,000 to 250,000 distinct CDR3 sequences, around 6.9% of them found once; the top ten carry 1.5% to 2.5%. This sample was also put to use in a study of yellow fever vaccine responses in identical twins.

The sequencing sample was made of memory (CD45RO+) T cells sorted from blood. The receptors were gathered from a woman younger than 35 in good health.

This clonotype was seen at least ten times. This rearrangement joins TRBV20-1 to TRBJ2-7, with D possibly called TRBD1 or TRBD2 (6 bases each). V was pared by 6 bases and J by 4 bases, with 19 bases between. Germline V gene data show CDR1 as DFQATT and CDR2 as SNEGSKA (reference sequence). CDR3 length equals 14 residues. The CDR3 region has the DNA TGCAGTGCGTCCGTCGGAGGGGGAAAATACGAGCAGTACTTC. Translating it yields CSASVGGGKYEQYF.

This clonotype was recorded many times. J is TRBJ2-7 and V is TRBV28; 12 positions match TRBD2. V lost 6 bases to trimming and J lost 4 bases; unmatched junction nucleotides: 7. This CDR3 has 15 residues. Germline CDR1 is MDHEN and CDR2 is SYDVKM. The CDR3 nucleotides read TGTGCCAGCAGCTTCGAGACTAGCGGGAGATACGAGCAGTACTTC. Protein product: CASSFETSGRYEQYF. Filled out from reference TRBV28 and TRBJ2-7, the complete variable domain reads DVKVTQSSRYLVKRTGEKVFLECVQDMDHENMFWYRQDPGLGLRLIYFSYDVKMKEKGDIPEGYSVSREKKERFSLILESASTNQTSMYLCASSFETSGRYEQYFGPGTRLTVT.

V is TRBV30 and J is TRBJ1-2; D uncertain. The CDR3 is made up of 13 amino acids. Looked up from germline, CDR1 is GTSNPN and CDR2 is SVGIG (reference sequence). Trimming took 0 bases from V and 6 from J, leaving 11 bases between them. CDR3 in amino acids: CAWSVRGNDGYTF. In DNA, the CDR3 is TGTGCCTGGAGTGTCCGGGGAAACGATGGCTACACCTTC.

This clonotype was counted many times. V is TRBV9 and J is TRBJ1-3; 7 nucleotides align to TRBD1. The CDR3 is 15 amino acids. Trimming took 3 bases from V and 0 from J; bases not matched to a gene: 3. The germline gives CDR1 SGDLS, CDR2 YYNGEE. DNA for the CDR3: TGTGCCAGCAGCGGGACAGGTCACTCTGGAAACACCATATATTTT. It encodes CASSGTGHSGNTIYF.

This clonotype was recorded at least ten times. The chain joins TRBV5-6 to TRBJ2-4; 9 positions agree with TRBD1. Trimming at V came to 0 bases and at J to 6 bases, leaving 10 bases not matched to a gene. CDR1 is SGHDT, CDR2 YYEEEE, per germline. The CDR3 sequence is 17 residues long. The CDR3 here is CASSLEVGQGSRNIQYF. CDR3 bases: TGTGCCAGCAGCTTGGAGGTCGGACAGGGGAGTAGAAACATTCAGTACTTC.

This clonotype was found many times. The chain combines TRBV29-1 with TRBJ2-2; D possibly corresponds to TRBD1 (6 bases). V was trimmed by 4 bases and J by 6 bases, leaving 18 bases between them. The CDR3 runs 15 residues. Per germline, CDR1 SQVTM and CDR2 ANQGSEA. The CDR3 nucleotides read TGCAGCGTTGTTGGCGTCAGGGGAGCCCCCGGGGAGCTGTTTTTT. Its translation is CSVVGVRGAPGELFF.

This clonotype was seen a handful of times. The chain couples TRBV5-6 to TRBJ2-7; the D is unclear. The CDR3 spans 14 residues. V lost 1 base, J lost 2 bases, and 10 bases lay in between. Looked up from germline, CDR1 is SGHDT and CDR2 is YYEEEE. The CDR3 DNA reads TGTGCCAGCAGCTTGATCCGGCAGGCCTACGAGCAGTACTTC. It is translated as CASSLIRQAYEQYF. Variable domain in full (rest from reference TRBV5-6 and TRBJ2-7): DAGVTQSPTHLIKTRGQQVTLRCSPKSGHDTVSWYQQALGQGPQFIFQYYEEEERQRGNFPDRFSGHQFPNYSSELNVNALLLGDSALYLCASSLIRQAYEQYFGPGTRLTVT.